The 3 T cell receptor beta chains presented below share a single source sample, sequenced in a study of neurological immune-mediated disorders. TCRdb processed the 5' RACE reads anew with MiXCR; each CDR3 protein has one entry. The sample has 75,000 to 80,000 distinct CDR3 sequences, less than 5.5% seen once. What was sequenced was PBMCs. Source of these receptors: a woman aged 25 to 39 with multiple sclerosis.

This clonotype occurred many times. The chain couples TRBV5-1 to TRBJ2-5; weak D call: TRBD2 (5 bases). Trimming stripped 2 bases from V and 4 bases from J, with 15 bases between. The germline V gene encodes CDR1 SGHRS and CDR2 YFSETQ. The CDR3 totals 15 residues. This chain's CDR3 is CASSFSLGSGETQYF. In DNA form, the CDR3 reads TGCGCCAGCAGCTTTAGCCTGGGAAGCGGAGAGACCCAGTACTTC. Drawing the rest from reference TRBV5-1 and TRBJ2-5, the complete variable domain is KAGVTQTPRYLIKTRGQQVTLSCSPISGHRSVSWYQQTPGQGLQFLFEYFSETQRNKGNFPGRFSGRQFSNSRSEMNVSTLELGDSALYLCASSFSLGSGETQYFGPGTRLLVL.

Only a few counts were recorded for this clonotype. This chain connects TRBV7-9 to TRBJ2-1; no firm D call. The germline V and J ends were trimmed by 2 bases and 10 bases, with 9 bases remaining between them. Germline assignment: CDR1 SEHNR and CDR2 FQNEAQ (reference sequence). This CDR3 has 12 amino acids. The CDR3 loop reads CASSLPPREQFF. The CDR3 DNA is TGTGCCAGCAGCTTACCTCCCAGGGAGCAGTTCTTC.

This clonotype showed up many times. CDR3 in DNA: TGTGCCAGCAGCTTGAGCGGGGCCGGAGGCTCCTACAATGAGCAGTTCTTC. It yields the protein CASSLSGAGGSYNEQFF. The chain couples TRBV12-3 or TRBV12-4 to TRBJ2-1, with 7 bases aligning to TRBD2. The CDR3 is 17 residues long. The V segment lost 6 bases and the J segment 0 bases; nucleotides outside the gene matches: 11.